Listed here are 18 T cell receptor beta chains from one sample, sequenced in a study of blood T cell repertoires in COVID-19. The protocol was immunoSEQ multiplex PCR, while the TCRdb copy is restricted to in-frame clones and leaves out a portion. Of fewer than 90,000 clones in the sample, about nine tenths were seen once. The sequenced material came from peripheral blood. The receptors were sampled from a man aged 30 to 39 with acute or convalescent COVID-19.

This clone occurred a few times. The rearrangement joins TRBV20-1 to TRBJ1-6; D might be TRBD1 (5 bases). The V end was cut by 3 bases, the J end by 0 bases, with 12 bases between. Germline V gene lookup returns CDR1 DFQATT and CDR2 SNEGSKA (reference sequence). This CDR3 is 16 amino acids long. The CDR3 DNA sequence: TGCAGTGCTAGTGGGACTTCGAGCTCCTATAATTCACCCCTCCACTTT. This translates into CSASGTSSSYNSPLHF.

The V and J genes are TRBV5-1 and TRBJ2-1, with no clear D. Germline V gene lookup returns CDR1 SGHRS and CDR2 YFSETQ. The ends were cut back, 6 bases at V and 7 bases at J, with 17 bases in the middle. The CDR3 runs to 14 residues. The CDR3 DNA reads TGCGCCAGCATCCCCGGAGTCCCCAGAAATGAGCAGTTCTTC. Translation: CASIPGVPRNEQFF.

The chain has TRBV11-2 and TRBJ2-5; 7 nucleotides line up with TRBD2. This CDR3 is 17 amino acids long. V shed 0 bases and J 4 bases; nucleotides not matched to a gene: 11. In germline, CDR1 is SGHAT, CDR2 FQNNGV. In DNA, the CDR3 is TGTGCCAGCAGCTTAGAGAGGGGAGGGGCGGGAATAGAGACCCAGTACTTC. Encoded protein: CASSLERGGAGIETQYF.

The chain couples TRBV5-5 to TRBJ2-1; 10 bases agree with TRBD1. This CDR3 comprises 14 residues. V shed 2 bases, J shed 6 bases, and the junction held 2 bases outside the gene matches. CDR1 is SGHKS, CDR2 YYEKEE, per germline (reference sequence). The CDR3 nucleotides are TGTGCCAGCAGCTTCTGGACAGGGGGCAATGAGCAGTTCTTC. The encoded protein is CASSFWTGGNEQFF.

The chain couples TRBV6-5 to TRBJ2-2; 7 nucleotides align to TRBD2. The length of the CDR3 is 14 residues. Germline CDR1 and CDR2: MNHEY and SVGAGI. Trimming removed 7 bases from V and 3 bases from J; junction bases left unmatched: 5. CDR3 nucleotide sequence: TGTGCCAGCATTGCTAGCGGAGACACCGGGGAGCTGTTTTTT. Translated, it gives CASIASGDTGELFF.

The sample holds a few counts of this clone. The rearrangement joins TRBV10-3 to TRBJ1-2; D uncertain. The CDR3 spans 15 residues. V lost 4 bases and J lost 0, with 12 bases in between. Germline V gene data show CDR1 as ENHRY and CDR2 as SYGVKD. The CDR3 nucleotides read TGTGCCATCAGTGGGTCAACGGAGGCTAACTATGGCTACACCTTC. It codes for CAISGSTEANYGYTF.

The chain combines TRBV3-1 (or the pseudogene TRBV3-2) with TRBJ2-1; D uncertain. V was cut by 0 bases and J by 8 bases, with 17 bases left in between. The germline V gene encodes CDR1 LGHDT and CDR2 YNNKEL (reference sequence). The CDR3 runs to 16 residues. This CDR3 reads CASSQEWIGTGHEQFF. The CDR3, as DNA: TGTGCCAGCAGCCAAGAGTGGATCGGCACTGGGCATGAGCAGTTCTTC.

This chain joins TRBV5-4 and TRBJ2-7; no reliable D call. V shed 4 bases and J shed 1 base, with 9 bases lying between them. This CDR3 region has 13 residues. CDR1 and CDR2 (germline): SGHNT, YYREEE (reference sequence). CDR3 sequence reads: CASSTVTSYEQYF. The CDR3 DNA is TGTGCCAGCAGCACCGTCACATCCTACGAGCAGTACTTC.

J is TRBJ2-1 and V is TRBV5-1; TRBD1 agrees at 8 bases. Per germline, CDR1 SGHRS and CDR2 YFSETQ. The CDR3 runs 15 residues. V dropped 4 bases and J dropped 2; count of bases not matched to a gene: 5. The CDR3 nucleotides are TGCGCCAGCAGCGCCGGACAGGGAGCCTACAATGAGCAGTTCTTC. It is translated as CASSAGQGAYNEQFF. The full variable domain, its missing parts supplied by reference TRBV5-1 and TRBJ2-1, is KAGVTQTPRYLIKTRGQQVTLSCSPISGHRSVSWYQQTPGQGLQFLFEYFSETQRNKGNFPGRFSGRQFSNSRSEMNVSTLELGDSALYLCASSAGQGAYNEQFFGPGTRLTVL.

As concerns this clone: One junction end disagrees with the germline gene, perhaps due to a read error. This chain links TRBV27 with TRBJ1-5; 10 nucleotides match TRBD1. CDR1 and CDR2 (germline): MNHEY, SMNVEV (reference sequence). There are 13 residues in the CDR3. CDR3 amino acids: CASSFSTGGSPFF. In DNA form, the CDR3 reads TGTGCCAGCAGTTTTTCGACAGGGGGCTCCCCTTTTTTT.

This clone was counted only a few times. This chain joins TRBV5-1 and TRBJ1-1, with a possible D match to TRBD1 (6 bases). The CDR3 extends over 15 amino acids. Deletions cut 5 bases from V and 1 base from J, with 15 bases between. Looked up from germline, CDR1 is SGHRS and CDR2 is YFSETQ. The CDR3 spells CASRPRAGANTEAFF. CDR3 nucleotide sequence: TGCGCCAGCAGACCCAGGGCAGGGGCGAACACTGAAGCTTTCTTT.

The chain is built from TRBV6-5 and TRBJ2-7; D is possibly TRBD1 (6 bases). The ends were cut back, 6 bases at V and 6 bases at J, with 9 bases in the middle. Germline CDR1 is MNHEY and CDR2 is SVGAGI. The CDR3 extends over 11 amino acids. The chain's CDR3 is CASRDSREQYF. The DNA of the CDR3 is TGTGCCAGCAGGGACAGTCGCGAGCAGTACTTC.

By proportion, this clone is medium-sized. The V call is TRBV7-2, the J call TRBJ2-5, with D perhaps matching TRBD2 (6 bases). This CDR3 has 19 residues. V was pared by 4 bases and J by 0 bases, with 24 bases between. In germline, CDR1 is SGHTA, CDR2 FQGNSA. The CDR3 coding sequence is TGTGCCAGCAGCTCCGTAGTTGGAGGGAGGCCCCGGTACCAAGAGACCCAGTACTTC. Its protein is CASSSVVGGRPRYQETQYF.

V and J are TRBV25-1 and TRBJ2-3; D is ambiguous. Trimming pared 2 bases from V and 3 bases from J, leaving 9 bases between. Per germline, CDR1 MGHDK and CDR2 SYGVNS. The CDR3 is 14 amino acids. This CDR3 is CASSEEQPTDTQYF. The CDR3 DNA reads TGTGCCAGCAGTGAAGAACAACCTACAGATACGCAGTATTTT. The full variable domain, in which reference TRBV25-1 and TRBJ2-3 provide the parts outside the CDR3, is EADIYQTPRYLVIGTGKKITLECSQTMGHDKMYWYQQDPGMELHLIHYSYGVNSTEKGDLSSESTVSRIRTEHFPLTLESARPSHTSQYLCASSEEQPTDTQYFGPGTRLTVL.

In its sample, this clone was seen once. V and J are TRBV30 and TRBJ2-1; 8 bases are shared with TRBD2. Germline assignment: CDR1 GTSNPN and CDR2 SVGIG (reference sequence). CDR3 size: 12 residues. V trimming: 5 bases; J trimming: 6 bases; junction bases outside the gene matches: 3. As DNA, the CDR3 is TGTGCCTGGGGGACTAGACTCAATGAGCAGTTCTTC. Its protein product is CAWGTRLNEQFF.

The chain carries TRBV10-3 and TRBJ2-5, with 7 nucleotides matching TRBD2. The CDR3 is 13 residues long. Trimming removed 9 bases from V and 4 bases from J; junction bases left unmatched: 8. Germline CDR1 and CDR2: ENHRY and SYGVKD. The CDR3 DNA sequence: TGTGCCATTGCAGCGCGGGAGCGAGAGACCCAGTACTTC. Translating gives CAIAARERETQYF.

J is TRBJ2-1 and V is TRBV2, with TRBD1 matching 7 bases. V dropped 7 bases and J dropped 5; count of bases not matched to a gene: 11. The germline V gene encodes CDR1 SNHLY and CDR2 FYNNEI. CDR3 length equals 15 residues. CDR3 coding DNA: TGTGCCAGCAACCCAGCCGGGACAGCGAACAATGAGCAGTTCTTC. This codes for CASNPAGTANNEQFF.

This clone was seen once. The genes are TRBV5-1 and TRBJ1-4, with TRBD1 identical over 9 bases. Germline V CDR1 and CDR2: SGHRS, YFSETQ. V shed 5 bases and J 2 bases; nucleotides not matched to a gene: 7. This CDR3 has 16 amino acids. CDR3 sequence reads: CASRGTGGVTNEKLFF. CDR3 DNA: TGCGCCAGCAGAGGTACAGGGGGCGTGACTAATGAAAAACTGTTTTTT. The full variable domain, with the rest looked up from reference TRBV5-1 and TRBJ1-4, is KAGVTQTPRYLIKTRGQQVTLSCSPISGHRSVSWYQQTPGQGLQFLFEYFSETQRNKGNFPGRFSGRQFSNSRSEMNVSTLELGDSALYLCASRGTGGVTNEKLFFGSGTQLSVL.